The present entry profiles one T cell receptor beta chain with its context. Its antigen is undetermined. This record belongs to a study of regulatory T cells in long-lasting Graves disease. Findings of the study overall: Tissue studied was limited to peripheral blood, excluding thyroid tissue.

Germline trimming cut 0 bases from V and 2 bases from J; bases unmatched to any gene: 8. The CDR3 spans 16 residues. Germline V lookup: CDR1 SGDLS, CDR2 YYNGEE. With iRepertoire HTBI primers and Arm-PCR of CDR3 regions, TCR beta libraries were built. TCRdb re-called the multiplex PCR reads through MiXCR, storing one row per CDR3 protein. The sample holds around 460,000 distinct CDR3 sequences, approximately 15% seen once. Time point reported: newly diagnosed GD, antithyroid drugs for less than 3 months. PBMCs were the source of the RNA used for TCR sequencing. These same records also appear under a second study, on T cells in Graves' hyperthyroidism and ophthalmopathy. Per that paper: The study left out patients who had uncontrolled infection, other autoimmune disease, pregnancy or lactation. Diagnostic assessment was based on clinical symptoms, serum thyroxine and TRAb, thyroid ultrasound and orbital computed tomography. A model built on 13 V-J features separated ophthalmopathy from stable hyperthyroidism.

This TCR was recovered from a woman between 45 and 60 years old with Graves disease. This chain links TRBV9 with TRBJ2-7; 7 bases line up with TRBD2. The sample was peripheral blood mononuclear cells (PBMCs), taken at new diagnosis, from a patient treated with antithyroid drugs. The CDR3 loop is CASSVDAQGGTYEQYF. In DNA form, the CDR3 reads TGTGCCAGCAGCGTAGACGCCCAGGGAGGGACCTACGAGCAGTACTTC.